These 4 T cell receptor beta chains originate from one sample sequenced in a study of blood T cell repertoires in COVID-19. Assay used: immunoSEQ multiplex PCR; TCRdb lists only in-frame clones, some missing. Altogether more than 150,000 clones are present, about four fifths being singletons, with the ten largest covering 12%. The sample taken for sequencing was peripheral blood. These receptors originate from a woman aged 80 or over with COVID-19, enrolled during active disease.

The chain carries TRBV6-5 and TRBJ2-7; TRBD1 matches 8 bases. The CDR3 sequence is 14 residues long. CDR1 is MNHEY and CDR2 is SVGAGI in the germline V gene. Germline trimming cut 5 bases from V and 0 bases from J; bases unmatched to any gene: 3. The CDR3 reads CASSRTGSSYEQYF. The CDR3 region has the DNA TGTGCCAGCAGTAGGACAGGGAGCTCCTACGAGCAGTACTTC.

This rearrangement joins TRBV7-9 to TRBJ1-2; D is ambiguous. V lost 5 bases and J lost 5, with 15 bases in between. The CDR3 contains 14 residues. Per the germline V gene, CDR1 is SEHNR and CDR2 is FQNEAQ (reference sequence). CDR3 in amino acids: CASSLLTEGYGYTF. CDR3 in DNA: TGTGCCAGCAGCCTTCTCACAGAGGGTTATGGCTACACCTTC. The complete variable domain, with remaining parts taken from reference TRBV7-9 and TRBJ1-2, reads DTGVSQNPRHKITKRGQNVTFRCDPISEHNRLYWYRQTLGQGPEFLTYFQNEAQLEKSRLLSDRFSAERPKGSFSTLEIQRTEQGDSAMYLCASSLLTEGYGYTFGSGTRLTVV.

This clone was detected a few times. The V gene is TRBV15, the J gene TRBJ1-2; 9 bases map to TRBD1. Germline CDR1 is LNHNV and CDR2 is YYDKDF (reference sequence). Unmatched junction bases numbered 4, after V lost 3 bases and J lost 2 bases. CDR3 length: 15 residues. This CDR3 is CATSSEGTGNYGYTF. CDR3 coding DNA: TGTGCCACCAGCAGTGAAGGGACAGGGAACTATGGCTACACCTTC.

The V and J genes are TRBV2 and TRBJ2-3, with a possible D match to TRBD1 (5 bases). CDR3 size: 13 residues. Germline CDR1 reads SNHLY; CDR2 reads FYNNEI. Trimming shortened V by 7 bases and J by 6 bases, and 14 bases separated the two germline ends. The CDR3 DNA is TGTGCCAGCAACACAGGATCGTATGATACGCAGTATTTT. This codes for CASNTGSYDTQYF.